This TCR beta chain comes out of a study of Ad26.COV2.S vaccination and SARS-CoV-2 variants. TCRdb's table, derived via immunoSEQ multiplex PCR, lists solely in-frame clones and lacks some. This table has just under 250,000 clones, 70% to 90% appearing once. The treatment here: around 19 received Ad26.COV2.S at low or high dose, single or two shots; about 5 received placebo; per-sample allocation not given. Samples analyzed were those drawn on day 63 after the first vaccine or placebo injection. This CDR3 region has 16 residues. Germline V lookup: CDR1 MNHEY, CDR2 SVGEGT. V lost 0 bases to trimming and J lost 0 bases; unmatched junction nucleotides: 1.

The clonotype was recovered from a person between 18 and 65 years old who received the Ad26.COV2.S COVID-19 vaccine or a placebo. The chain uses TRBV6-2 or TRBV6-3 and TRBJ1-3; 8 bases line up with TRBD1. The material was peripheral blood, obtained in a trial of Ad26.COV2.S vaccine versus placebo. The CDR3 DNA follows: TGTGCCAGCAGTTACTCCGGGACAGGCTCTGGAAACACCATATATTTT. It translates to CASSYSGTGSGNTIYF.